This TCR beta chain was sequenced for a study of blood T cell repertoires in COVID-19. Study details: The analysed material was cDNA or gDNA that came from T cells, B-cell-depleted T cells, or PBMCs.

The protocol was immunoSEQ multiplex PCR, while the TCRdb copy is restricted to in-frame clones and leaves out a portion. The sample has about 110,000 clones, under 90% seen once. The V segment lost 7 bases and the J segment 4 bases; nucleotides outside the gene matches: 6. Germline lookup yields CDR1 LNHDA and CDR2 SQIVND (reference sequence). This CDR3 comprises 13 residues. This TCR came from a woman between 45 and 60 years old with acute or convalescent COVID-19. The specimen was peripheral blood. This chain uses TRBV19 with TRBJ1-2; 7 bases match TRBD1. The CDR3 coding sequence is TGTGCCAGTACTGACAGGGCTGGCTATGGCTACACCTTC. This codes for CASTDRAGYGYTF.